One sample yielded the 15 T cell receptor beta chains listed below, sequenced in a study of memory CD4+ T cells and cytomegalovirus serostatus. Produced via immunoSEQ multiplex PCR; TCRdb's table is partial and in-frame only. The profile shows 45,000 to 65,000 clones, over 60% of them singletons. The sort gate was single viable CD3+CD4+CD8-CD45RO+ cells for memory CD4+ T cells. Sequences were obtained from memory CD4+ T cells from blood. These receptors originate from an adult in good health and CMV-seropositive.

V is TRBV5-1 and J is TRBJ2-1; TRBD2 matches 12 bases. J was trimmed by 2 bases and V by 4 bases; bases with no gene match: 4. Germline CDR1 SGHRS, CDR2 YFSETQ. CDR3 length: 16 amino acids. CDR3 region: CASSPGLAGPYNEQFF. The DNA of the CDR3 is TGCGCCAGCAGCCCCGGACTAGCGGGACCCTACAATGAGCAGTTCTTC.

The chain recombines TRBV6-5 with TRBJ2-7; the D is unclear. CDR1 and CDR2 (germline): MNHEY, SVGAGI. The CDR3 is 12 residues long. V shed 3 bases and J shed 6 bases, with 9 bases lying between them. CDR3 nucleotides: TGTGCCAGCAGTTATGTGAGTTCCGAGCAGTACTTC. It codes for CASSYVSSEQYF.

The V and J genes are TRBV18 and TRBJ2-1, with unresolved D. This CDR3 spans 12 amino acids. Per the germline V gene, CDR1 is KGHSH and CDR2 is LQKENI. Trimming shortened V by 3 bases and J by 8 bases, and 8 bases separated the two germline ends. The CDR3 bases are TGTGCCAGCTCACCGATGGGCGATGAGCAGTTCTTC. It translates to CASSPMGDEQFF. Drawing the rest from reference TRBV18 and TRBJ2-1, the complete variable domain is NAGVMQNPRHLVRRRGQEARLRCSPMKGHSHVYWYRQLPEEGLKFMVYLQKENIIDESGMPKERFSAEFPKEGPSILRIQQVVRGDSAAYFCASSPMGDEQFFGPGTRLTVL.

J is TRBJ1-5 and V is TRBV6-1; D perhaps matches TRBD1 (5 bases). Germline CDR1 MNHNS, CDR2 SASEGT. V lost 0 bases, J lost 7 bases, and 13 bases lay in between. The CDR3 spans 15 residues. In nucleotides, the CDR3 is TGTGCCAGCAGTGAAGCAGGGCAGGGATTACAGCCCCAGCATTTT. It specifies CASSEAGQGLQPQHF.

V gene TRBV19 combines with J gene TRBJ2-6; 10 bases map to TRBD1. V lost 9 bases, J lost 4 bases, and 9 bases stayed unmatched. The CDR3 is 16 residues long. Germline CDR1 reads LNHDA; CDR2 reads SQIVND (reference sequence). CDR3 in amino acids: CARGTGALSGANVLTF. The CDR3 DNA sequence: TGTGCCAGGGGGACAGGGGCTTTGTCCGGGGCCAACGTCCTGACTTTC.

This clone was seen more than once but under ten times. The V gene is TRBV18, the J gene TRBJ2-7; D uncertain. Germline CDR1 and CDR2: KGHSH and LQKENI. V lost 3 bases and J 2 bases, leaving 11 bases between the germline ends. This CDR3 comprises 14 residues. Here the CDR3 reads CASSPGPAPYEQYF. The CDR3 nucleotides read TGTGCCAGCTCACCCGGACCAGCCCCCTACGAGCAGTACTTC.

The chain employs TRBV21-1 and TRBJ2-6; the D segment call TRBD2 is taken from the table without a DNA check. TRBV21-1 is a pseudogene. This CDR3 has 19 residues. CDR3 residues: CASSKGGGRPFSGANVLTF. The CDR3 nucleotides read TGTGCCAGCAGCAAAGGGGGGGGACGGCCTTTCTCTGGGGCCAACGTCCTGACTTTC.

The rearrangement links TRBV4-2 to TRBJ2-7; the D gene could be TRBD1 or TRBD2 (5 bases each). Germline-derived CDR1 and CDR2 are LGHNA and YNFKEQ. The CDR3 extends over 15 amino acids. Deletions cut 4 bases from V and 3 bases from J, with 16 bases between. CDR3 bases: TGTGCCAGCAGCCGAACCGGGACCGGCGTCTACGAGCAGTACTTC. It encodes CASSRTGTGVYEQYF.

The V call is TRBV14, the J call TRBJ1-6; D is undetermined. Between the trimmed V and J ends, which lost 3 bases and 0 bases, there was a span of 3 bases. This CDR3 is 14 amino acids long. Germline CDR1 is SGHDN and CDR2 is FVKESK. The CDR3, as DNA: TGTGCCAGCAGCCAGAGCTCCTATAATTCACCCCTCCACTTT. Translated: CASSQSSYNSPLHF. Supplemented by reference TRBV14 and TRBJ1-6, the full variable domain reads EAGVTQFPSHSVIEKGQTVTLRCDPISGHDNLYWYRRVMGKEIKFLLHFVKESKQDESGMPNNRFLAERTGGTYSTLKVQPAELEDSGVYFCASSQSSYNSPLHFGNGTRLTVT.

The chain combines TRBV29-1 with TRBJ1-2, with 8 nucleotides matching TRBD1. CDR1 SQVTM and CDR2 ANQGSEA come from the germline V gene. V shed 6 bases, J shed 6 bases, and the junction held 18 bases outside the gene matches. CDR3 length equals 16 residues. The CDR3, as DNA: TGCAGCGTGATGGACAGGGAAGGTCTCACAAACCATGGCTACACCTTC. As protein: CSVMDREGLTNHGYTF.

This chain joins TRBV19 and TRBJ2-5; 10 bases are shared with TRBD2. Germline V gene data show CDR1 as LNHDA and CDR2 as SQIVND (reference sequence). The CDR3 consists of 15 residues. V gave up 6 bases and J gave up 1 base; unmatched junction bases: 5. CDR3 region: CASRRLAGAQETQYF. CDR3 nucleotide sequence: TGTGCCAGTAGGAGGCTAGCGGGGGCCCAAGAGACCCAGTACTTC.

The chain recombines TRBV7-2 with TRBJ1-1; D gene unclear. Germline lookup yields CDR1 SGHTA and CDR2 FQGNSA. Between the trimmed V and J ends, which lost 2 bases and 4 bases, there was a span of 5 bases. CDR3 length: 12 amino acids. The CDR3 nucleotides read TGTGCCAGCAGCTTAAGGTCCACTGAAGCTTTCTTT. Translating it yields CASSLRSTEAFF.

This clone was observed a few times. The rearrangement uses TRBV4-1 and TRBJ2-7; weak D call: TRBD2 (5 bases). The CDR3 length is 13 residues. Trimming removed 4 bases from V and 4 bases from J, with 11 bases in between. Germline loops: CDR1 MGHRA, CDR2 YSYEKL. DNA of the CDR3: TGCGCCAGCAGCCCTCCCGGGGTTTACGAGCAGTACTTC. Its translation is CASSPPGVYEQYF.

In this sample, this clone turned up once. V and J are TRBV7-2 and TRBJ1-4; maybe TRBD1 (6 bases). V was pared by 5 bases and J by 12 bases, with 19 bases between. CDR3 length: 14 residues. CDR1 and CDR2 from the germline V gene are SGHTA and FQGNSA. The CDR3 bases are TGTGCCAGCAGCAGGGGGGGTGTAGGGGGTCAACTGTTTTTT. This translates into CASSRGGVGGQLFF.

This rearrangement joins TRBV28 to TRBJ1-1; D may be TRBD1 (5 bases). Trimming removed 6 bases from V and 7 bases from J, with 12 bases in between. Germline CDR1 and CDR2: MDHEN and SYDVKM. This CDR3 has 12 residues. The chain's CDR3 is CASSSLGGEAFF. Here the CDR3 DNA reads TGTGCCAGCAGCTCCCTTGGGGGTGAAGCTTTCTTT.